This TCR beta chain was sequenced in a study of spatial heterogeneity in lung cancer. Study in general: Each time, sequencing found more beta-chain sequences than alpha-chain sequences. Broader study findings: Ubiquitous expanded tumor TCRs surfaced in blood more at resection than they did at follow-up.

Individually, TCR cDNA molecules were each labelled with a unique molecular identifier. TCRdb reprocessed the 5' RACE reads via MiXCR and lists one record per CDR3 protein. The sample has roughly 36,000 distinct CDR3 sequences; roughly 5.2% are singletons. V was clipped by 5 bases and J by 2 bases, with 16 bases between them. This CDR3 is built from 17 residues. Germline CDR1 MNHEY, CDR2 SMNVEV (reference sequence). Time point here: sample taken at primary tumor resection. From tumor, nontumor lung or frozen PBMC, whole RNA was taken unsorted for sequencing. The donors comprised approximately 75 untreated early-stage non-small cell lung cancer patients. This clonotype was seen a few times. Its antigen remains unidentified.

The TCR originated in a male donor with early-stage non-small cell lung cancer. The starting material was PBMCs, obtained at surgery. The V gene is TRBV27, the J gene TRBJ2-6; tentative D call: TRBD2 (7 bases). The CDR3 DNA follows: TGTGCCAGCAGTAGGGGGGGAGGACTGGCTGGGGCCAACGTCCTGACTTTC. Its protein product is CASSRGGGLAGANVLTF.